A selection of T cell receptor beta chains follows, all from one sample in a study of blood T cell repertoires in COVID-19. The table came from immunoSEQ multiplex PCR; TCRdb's copy has only in-frame clones and leaves some out. The sample lists 150,000 to 200,000 clones, roughly 83% seen once, with 5.5% to 7% in the top ten. Sequenced sample: peripheral blood. All receptors come from a woman in her thirties or forties with COVID-19, enrolled during active disease. CDR3s include the opening cysteine and the closing phenylalanine or tryptophan. D genes are given only for firm matches. Not all rows give a size; the values are once, few, many and, for expanded clones, a class.

D gene: NA; clone size: NA; J gene: TRBJ1-2; V gene: TRBV19; CDR3 DNA: TGTGCCAGTAGTATCAATAAAGAGATTTATTCTGGCTACACCTTC; CDR3 protein: CASSINKEIYSGYTF
D gene: NA; clone size: NA; J gene: TRBJ2-5; V gene: TRBV7-9; CDR3 DNA: TGTGCCAGCAGCTTTTACCAGGTTGAGACCCAGTACTTC; CDR3 protein: CASSFYQVETQYF
D gene: TRBD1; clone size: NA; J gene: TRBJ2-2; V gene: TRBV5-1; CDR3 DNA: TGCGCCAGGAAACCGGGACAGGGGAGTTATAGGGTCACCGGGGAGCTGTTTTTT; CDR3 protein: CARKPGQGSYRVTGELFF
D gene: NA; clone size: NA; J gene: TRBJ1-2; V gene: TRBV20-1; CDR3 DNA: TGCAGTGCCACGGGTGGCTATGGCTACACCTTC; CDR3 protein: CSATGGYGYTF
D gene: TRBD1; clone size: NA; J gene: TRBJ2-7; V gene: TRBV5-1; CDR3 DNA: TGCGCCAGCAGCGGACAGGGGTACGAGCAGTACTTC; CDR3 protein: CASSGQGYEQYF
D gene: TRBD1; clone size: NA; J gene: TRBJ2-7; V gene: TRBV20-1; CDR3 DNA: TGCGCTGGGACAGGCACCTACGAGCAGTACTTC; CDR3 protein: CAGTGTYEQYF
D gene: NA; clone size: NA; J gene: TRBJ1-1; V gene: TRBV7-2; CDR3 DNA: TGTGCCAGCAGCCCAGAGAACACTGAAGCTTTCTTT; CDR3 protein: CASSPENTEAFF
D gene: TRBD2; clone size: NA; J gene: TRBJ2-1; V gene: TRBV24-1; CDR3 DNA: TGTGCCACCTCTAGCGGGGGGTACAATGAGCAGTTCTTC; CDR3 protein: CATSSGGYNEQFF
D gene: NA; clone size: NA; J gene: TRBJ2-7; V gene: TRBV11-1; CDR3 DNA: TGTGCCAGCAGCTTCGGGCGGGGAGAGCAGTACTTC; CDR3 protein: CASSFGRGEQYF
D gene: TRBD1; clone size: NA; J gene: TRBJ1-5; V gene: TRBV18; CDR3 DNA: TGTGCCAGCTCACCCGACAGGGATCGGAATCAGCCCCAGCATTTT; CDR3 protein: CASSPDRDRNQPQHF
D gene: TRBD2; clone size: NA; J gene: TRBJ2-7; V gene: TRBV5-1; CDR3 DNA: TGCGCCAGCAGCTGGGGACTAGCGGGAGTTTACGAGCAGTACTTC; CDR3 protein: CASSWGLAGVYEQYF
D gene: NA; clone size: NA; J gene: TRBJ2-1; V gene: TRBV28; CDR3 DNA: TGTGCCAGCAGTCCCCGCGGGCGTAAGTCCCCCTACAATGAGCAGTTCTTC; CDR3 protein: CASSPRGRKSPYNEQFF
D gene: TRBD2; clone size: once; J gene: TRBJ2-7; V gene: TRBV6-6; CDR3 DNA: TGTGCCAGCACCCTAGGGGCGGGAGTCGCCGAGCAGTACTTC; CDR3 protein: CASTLGAGVAEQYF
D gene: TRBD1; clone size: NA; J gene: TRBJ1-2; V gene: TRBV3-1/TRBV3-2; CDR3 DNA: TGTGCCAGCAGCCGGGACAGAAACTATGGCTACACCTTC; CDR3 protein: CASSRDRNYGYTF
D gene: TRBD2; clone size: NA; J gene: TRBJ2-5; V gene: TRBV5-1; CDR3 DNA: TGCGCCAGCAGCTTGGGGACTAGCGGGGAAGAGACCCAGTACTTC; CDR3 protein: CASSLGTSGEETQYF
D gene: NA; clone size: NA; J gene: TRBJ1-2; V gene: TRBV7-9; CDR3 DNA: TGTGCCAGCAGCCTACAGGGAAACTATGGCTACACCTTC; CDR3 protein: CASSLQGNYGYTF
D gene: TRBD1; clone size: NA; J gene: TRBJ1-6; V gene: TRBV18; CDR3 DNA: TGTGCCAGCTCACTGGGACAGGGGGGGAATTCACCCCTCCACTTT; CDR3 protein: CASSLGQGGNSPLHF
D gene: NA; clone size: NA; J gene: TRBJ1-2; V gene: TRBV4-1; CDR3 DNA: TGCGCCAGCAGCCAAGAGGAGGAGGGCTACACCTTC; CDR3 protein: CASSQEEEGYTF
D gene: TRBD2; clone size: NA; J gene: TRBJ2-3; V gene: TRBV25-1; CDR3 DNA: TGTGCCAGCAGTGAAGGTGGGAGGGTGGATACGCAGTATTTT; CDR3 protein: CASSEGGRVDTQYF
D gene: NA; clone size: NA; J gene: TRBJ1-2; V gene: TRBV9; CDR3 DNA: TGTGCCAGCAGCGTAAGGGGAGGGCAGGGAAGCTATGGCTACACCTTC; CDR3 protein: CASSVRGGQGSYGYTF
D gene: NA; clone size: few; J gene: TRBJ2-5; V gene: TRBV7-2; CDR3 DNA: TGTGCCAGCAGTCGGGACACTAAAGAGACCCAGTACTTC; CDR3 protein: CASSRDTKETQYF
D gene: NA; clone size: few; J gene: TRBJ2-7; V gene: TRBV27; CDR3 DNA: TGTGCCAGCAGTTTCTTTAGCGCTTGGTACTTC; CDR3 protein: CASSFFSAWYF
D gene: NA; clone size: once; J gene: TRBJ1-2; V gene: TRBV5-4; CDR3 DNA: TGTGCCAGCAGCTTGGCGGGGAACTATGGCTACACCTTC; CDR3 protein: CASSLAGNYGYTF
D gene: TRBD1; clone size: few; J gene: TRBJ2-7; V gene: TRBV6-2/TRBV6-3; CDR3 DNA: TGTGCCAGCAGTTACCCCGACAGGGGGCGCGAGCAGTACTTC; CDR3 protein: CASSYPDRGREQYF
D gene: TRBD1; clone size: once; J gene: TRBJ1-1; V gene: TRBV3-1/TRBV3-2; CDR3 DNA: TGTGCCAGCAGCTCCAGTTGGACAGGGTGGGGAGAAGCTTTCTTT; CDR3 protein: CASSSSWTGWGEAFF
D gene: NA; clone size: once; J gene: TRBJ2-5; V gene: TRBV27; CDR3 DNA: TGTGCCAGCAGTTTATCGGGCAGGCCAGGGGAGACCCAGTACTTC; CDR3 protein: CASSLSGRPGETQYF
D gene: TRBD1; clone size: NA; J gene: TRBJ2-7; V gene: TRBV11-2; CDR3 DNA: TGTGCCAGCAGCTCCCGGGACAGGGGGCTTTACGAGCAGTACTTC; CDR3 protein: CASSSRDRGLYEQYF
D gene: NA; clone size: NA; J gene: TRBJ1-1; V gene: TRBV12-5; CDR3 DNA: TGTGCTAGTGGTTTGGTAGGGGGGGCTATAACTGAAGCTTTCTTT; CDR3 protein: CASGLVGGAITEAFF
D gene: NA; clone size: NA; J gene: TRBJ2-5; V gene: TRBV7-9; CDR3 DNA: TGTGCCAGCAGCCAAAGTAGGACACTCCAAGAGACCCAGTACTTC; CDR3 protein: CASSQSRTLQETQYF
D gene: NA; clone size: few; J gene: TRBJ1-5; V gene: TRBV6-5; CDR3 DNA: TGTGCCAGCAGCCGGGACAATGTCCAGCCCCAGCATTTT; CDR3 protein: CASSRDNVQPQHF
D gene: TRBD1; clone size: NA; J gene: TRBJ1-5; V gene: TRBV2; CDR3 DNA: TGTGCCAGCAGTGACCCTCGGACAGGGAGAAATCAGCCCCAGCATTTT; CDR3 protein: CASSDPRTGRNQPQHF
D gene: TRBD2; clone size: NA; J gene: TRBJ2-1; V gene: TRBV6-6; CDR3 DNA: TGTGCCAGCAGACGGACCCGGGAGGGCTACAATGAGCAGTTCTTC; CDR3 protein: CASRRTREGYNEQFF
D gene: NA; clone size: NA; J gene: TRBJ2-7; V gene: TRBV29-1; CDR3 DNA: TGCAGCGTTGGAGGGGGAGCCTACGAGCAGTACTTC; CDR3 protein: CSVGGGAYEQYF
D gene: TRBD2; clone size: NA; J gene: TRBJ2-3; V gene: TRBV28; CDR3 DNA: TGTGCCAGCAGTTACTCTGGGGGGGTTCATACGCAGTATTTT; CDR3 protein: CASSYSGGVHTQYF
D gene: TRBD1; clone size: NA; J gene: TRBJ2-1; V gene: TRBV19; CDR3 DNA: TGTGCCAGTAGTGCCGGGACAGGGGGTCGGAATGAGCAGTTCTTC; CDR3 protein: CASSAGTGGRNEQFF
D gene: NA; clone size: NA; J gene: TRBJ1-6; V gene: TRBV21-1; CDR3 DNA: TGTGCCAGCAGCAATTGGCAGGGTCGATGGGATTATTCACCCCTCCACTTT; CDR3 protein: CASSNWQGRWDYSPLHF
D gene: NA; clone size: NA; J gene: TRBJ2-1; V gene: TRBV11-2; CDR3 DNA: TGTGCCAGCACCTTGCCCCAGGGTGGGTCCTACAATGAGCAGTTCTTC; CDR3 protein: CASTLPQGGSYNEQFF
D gene: NA; clone size: NA; J gene: TRBJ1-2; V gene: TRBV19; CDR3 DNA: TGTGCCAGTAGTATCGGCCATTTGGGGACTTATGGCTACACCTTC; CDR3 protein: CASSIGHLGTYGYTF
D gene: NA; clone size: once; J gene: TRBJ2-5; V gene: TRBV2; CDR3 DNA: TGTGCCAGCTTTGGGCAGACCCAGTACTTC; CDR3 protein: CASFGQTQYF
D gene: NA; clone size: NA; J gene: TRBJ2-5; V gene: TRBV6-1; CDR3 DNA: TGTGCCAGCAGTGAAGTCGTTGTGGCGTCGGGGACCCAGTACTTC; CDR3 protein: CASSEVVVASGTQYF
D gene: TRBD1; clone size: NA; J gene: TRBJ2-3; V gene: TRBV5-6; CDR3 DNA: TGTGCCAGCAGCTTAGGGACAGGGGATACGCAGTATTTT; CDR3 protein: CASSLGTGDTQYF
D gene: NA; clone size: NA; J gene: TRBJ1-4; V gene: TRBV3-1/TRBV3-2; CDR3 DNA: TGTGCCAGCAGCCTTTCGACCCAGGCCCCTGAAAAACTGTTTTTT; CDR3 protein: CASSLSTQAPEKLFF